The clone carrying this TCR beta chain was recorded once. The data derive from a study of T cell changes during pregnancy in multiple sclerosis. In germline, CDR1 is SGHNT, CDR2 YYREEE (reference sequence). The J segment lost 7 bases and the V segment lost 1 base, leaving 7 bases of the junction unmatched. The CDR3 is 16 amino acids. The data were produced by immunoSEQ multiplex PCR, yet TCRdb's version contains in-frame clones alone and is incomplete. This table has around 34,000 clones, around nine tenths appearing once. The chain links TRBV5-4 to TRBJ2-1, with 11 positions matching TRBD1. This sequence originates from a female donor with multiple sclerosis, enrolled in a pregnancy study. Here the sequenced sample was CD8+ T cells from peripheral blood mononuclear cells, taken in the first trimester of pregnancy. The CDR3 DNA is TGTGCCAGCAGCTTGCCCTGGACAGGGGGCTGGAATGAGCAGTTCTTC. This translates into CASSLPWTGGWNEQFF.